This T cell receptor (beta chain) stems from a study of blood T cells in healthy people across ages. This clonotype showed up just once. What it binds is not known. The junction departs from germline at one end; a sequencing error may be responsible. For the second PCR, which ran for about 6 to 11 cycles, a sample-barcoded 5' primer and a J-beta primer mix were used. TCRdb processed the 5' RACE reads anew with MiXCR; each CDR3 protein has one entry. The sample carries 1.5 million to 2 million distinct CDR3 sequences, more than 35% recorded once. The length of the CDR3 is 14 residues. From germline, CDR1 is SGHAT and CDR2 FQNNGV. Whole-study findings and limits: Estimated diversity, derived from one million T cells, was regarded as an underestimate. A roughly linear fall in TCR beta diversity per million T cells was seen with increasing age.

Sequenced sample: blood. The chain links TRBV11-2 to TRBJ2-2; 7 bases agree with TRBD2. This TCR derives from a human donor in good health. The CDR3, as DNA: TGTGCCAGCAGCTCGGGCGTCATTTTGCGGGAGCGGTTTTTT. This gives the protein CASSSGVILRERFF.